This T cell receptor beta chain was observed in a study of blood T cells in healthy people across ages. About the study: T cells yielded about one barcoded beta molecule per two cells through template switching. Study-level findings and limits: A roughly linear age-dependent decrease characterized TCR beta diversity per million T cells. The donors' CMV status was not determined, possibly confounding changes in expanded clonotypes.

CDR3 length: 16 amino acids. The trim removed 3 bases at V and 3 bases at J, leaving 5 bases unmatched. CDR1 is KGHSH, CDR2 LQKENI, per germline. Those donating, healthy Caucasian individuals from Russia, were aged roughly 6 to 90. Together with a sample-barcoded 5' primer, a J-beta primer mix was included in a second PCR lasting about 6 to 11 cycles. From the 5' RACE reads, TCRdb called clonotypes with MiXCR, one entry per CDR3 protein. The sample has about 1.8 million distinct CDR3 sequences, about 49% seen once; the top ten hold over 2%. About this clonotype: Its cognate antigen is unknown.

This TCR was sampled from a woman in her thirties or forties in good health. J is TRBJ2-3 and V is TRBV18; 11 positions agree with TRBD1. Sequencing was done on a sample of blood. CDR3 nucleotides: TGTGCCAGCTCACCTGGGACAGGGGGTCCAACAGATACGCAGTATTTT. It yields the protein CASSPGTGGPTDTQYF.